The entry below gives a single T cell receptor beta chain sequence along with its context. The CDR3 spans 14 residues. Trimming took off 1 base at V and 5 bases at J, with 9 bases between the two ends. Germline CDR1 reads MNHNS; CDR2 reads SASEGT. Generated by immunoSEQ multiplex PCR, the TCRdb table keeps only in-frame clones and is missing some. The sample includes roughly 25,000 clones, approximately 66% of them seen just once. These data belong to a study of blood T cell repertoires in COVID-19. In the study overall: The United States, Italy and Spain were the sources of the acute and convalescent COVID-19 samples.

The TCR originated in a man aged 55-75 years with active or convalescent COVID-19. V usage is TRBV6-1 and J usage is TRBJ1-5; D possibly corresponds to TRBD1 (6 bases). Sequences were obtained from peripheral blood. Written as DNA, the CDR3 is TGTGCCAGCAGTGAAGAGGGGGTCCATCAGCCCCAGCATTTT. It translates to CASSEEGVHQPQHF.